Here is one TCR beta chain with its context. The data originate from a study of blood T cell repertoires in COVID-19. Study in general: PBMCs, B-cell-depleted T cells, or T cells were the source of the cDNA or gDNA that made up the material.

Enrollees, about 18 to 95 years old, lived in around 23 US areas. Participant-given clinical history determined each cohort assignment. In the study's own analysis: Amplified reference gene primers provided the basis for estimating nucleated cell counts. Clones were sequenced by immunoSEQ multiplex PCR, and TCRdb holds only the in-frame ones, with some missing. From that table come the V and J calls and clone size; the DNA was used to work out D and trimming. The sample has about 210,000 clones, 87% seen once. The CDR3 runs to 16 residues. CDR1 and CDR2 (germline): MNHNS, SASEGT. V trimming: 4 bases; J trimming: 4 bases; junction bases outside the gene matches: 7.

The TCR comes from a man in his late teens or twenties with acute COVID-19. What was sequenced was PBMCs or T cells enriched from blood (not recorded which). This chain links TRBV6-1 with TRBJ2-1, with 10 bases fitting TRBD2. The CDR3 protein is CASSGRSGRGYNEQFF. The CDR3 coding sequence is TGTGCCAGCAGTGGACGAAGCGGGAGGGGTTACAATGAGCAGTTCTTC.